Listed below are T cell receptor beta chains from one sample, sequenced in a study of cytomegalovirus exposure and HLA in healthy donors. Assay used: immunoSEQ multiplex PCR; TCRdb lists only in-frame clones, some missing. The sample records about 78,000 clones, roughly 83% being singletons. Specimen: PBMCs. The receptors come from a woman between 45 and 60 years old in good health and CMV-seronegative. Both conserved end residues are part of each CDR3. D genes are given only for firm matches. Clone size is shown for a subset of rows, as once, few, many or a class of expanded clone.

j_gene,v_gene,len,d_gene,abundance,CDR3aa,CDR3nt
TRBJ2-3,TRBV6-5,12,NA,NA,CASSQIPDTQYF,TGTGCCAGCAGTCAGATTCCAGATACGCAGTATTTT
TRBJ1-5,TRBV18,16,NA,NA,CASSPLSGDLYQPQHF,TGTGCCAGCTCACCACTCTCCGGGGATCTATATCAGCCCCAGCATTTT
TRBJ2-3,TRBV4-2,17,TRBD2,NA,CASSQVAAGGSRDTQYF,TGTGCCAGCAGCCAAGTCGCGGCGGGGGGGTCAAGAGATACGCAGTATTTT
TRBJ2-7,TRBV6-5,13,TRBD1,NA,CASSSGQDYEQYF,TGTGCCAGCAGTTCGGGACAGGACTACGAGCAGTACTTC
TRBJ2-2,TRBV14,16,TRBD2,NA,CASSPGLAGPTGELFF,TGTGCCAGCAGCCCAGGACTAGCGGGCCCCACCGGGGAGCTGTTTTTT
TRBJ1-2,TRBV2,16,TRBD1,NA,CASSVGQENNILGYTF,TGTGCCAGCAGTGTTGGACAGGAGAACAATATCCTTGGCTACACCTTC
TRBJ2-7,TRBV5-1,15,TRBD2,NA,CASGHGLAVGYEQYF,TGCGCCAGCGGCCACGGACTAGCGGTTGGGTACGAGCAGTACTTC
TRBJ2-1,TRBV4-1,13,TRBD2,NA,CASRSGGANEQFF,TGCGCCAGCCGTAGCGGGGGGGCCAATGAGCAGTTCTTC
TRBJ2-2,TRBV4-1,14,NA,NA,CASSQGGGTGELFF,TGCGCCAGCAGCCAAGGGGGAGGCACCGGGGAGCTGTTTTTT
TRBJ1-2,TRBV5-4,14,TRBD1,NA,CASSLSPQGDGYTF,TGTGCCAGCAGCTTGTCTCCGCAGGGGGATGGCTACACCTTC
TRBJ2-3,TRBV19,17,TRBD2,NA,CASSIDRSGTSTDTQYF,TGTGCCAGTAGTATAGATCGGAGCGGGACCAGCACAGATACGCAGTATTTT
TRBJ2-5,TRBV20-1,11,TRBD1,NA,CSTGQEETQYF,TGCAGTACCGGACAGGAAGAGACCCAGTACTTC
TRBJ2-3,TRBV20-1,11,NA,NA,CSASAGDTQYF,TGCAGTGCTAGTGCGGGGGATACGCAGTATTTT
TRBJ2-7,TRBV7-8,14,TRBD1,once,CASSLAETGGLAYF,TGTGCCAGCAGCTTAGCAGAGACAGGGGGCCTCGCGTACTTC
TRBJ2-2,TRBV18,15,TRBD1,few,CASSRRTGDTGELFF,TGTGCCAGCTCACGGAGGACAGGGGACACCGGGGAGCTGTTTTTT
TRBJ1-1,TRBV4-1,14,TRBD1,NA,CASSRSTGDTEAFF,TGCGCCAGCAGCCGATCGACAGGGGACACTGAAGCTTTCTTT
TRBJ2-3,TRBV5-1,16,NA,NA,CASRSGLSGDTDTQYF,TGCGCCAGCCGCTCTGGACTTAGCGGAGACACAGATACGCAGTATTTT
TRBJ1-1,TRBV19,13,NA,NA,CASSLWANTEAFF,TGTGCCAGTAGCCTCTGGGCGAACACTGAAGCTTTCTTT
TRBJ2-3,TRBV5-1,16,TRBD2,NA,CASRHGLAGDTDTQYF,TGCGCCAGCAGACATGGACTAGCGGGAGACACAGATACGCAGTATTTT
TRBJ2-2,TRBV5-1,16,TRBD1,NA,CASSRRTGFDTGELFF,TGCGCCAGCAGCCGACGGACAGGTTTCGACACCGGGGAGCTGTTTTTT
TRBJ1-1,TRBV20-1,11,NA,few,CSAPDLQGAFF,TGCAGTGCCCCCGATCTCCAGGGAGCTTTCTTT
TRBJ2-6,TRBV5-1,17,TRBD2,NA,CASSSGLTNSGANVLTF,TGCGCCAGCAGCTCGGGACTAACCAACTCTGGGGCCAACGTCCTGACTTTC
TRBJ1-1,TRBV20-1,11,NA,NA,CSAMEDGEAFF,TGCAGTGCTATGGAGGACGGTGAAGCTTTCTTT
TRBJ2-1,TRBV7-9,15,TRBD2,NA,CASSLRGLAKNEQFF,TGTGCCAGCAGCTTAAGGGGACTAGCGAAAAATGAGCAGTTCTTC
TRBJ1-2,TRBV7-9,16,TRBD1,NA,CASSLVLGGALSGYTF,TGTGCCAGCAGCTTAGTATTAGGGGGCGCCTTATCCGGCTACACCTTC
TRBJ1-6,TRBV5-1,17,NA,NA,CASSLDGPYTANSPLHF,TGCGCCAGCAGCTTGGATGGGCCATACACCGCTAATTCACCCCTCCACTTT
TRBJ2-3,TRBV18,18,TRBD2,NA,CASSLETTSGISTDTQYF,TGTGCCAGCTCACTTGAGACGACTAGCGGGATAAGCACAGATACGCAGTATTTT
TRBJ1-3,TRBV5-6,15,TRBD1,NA,CASSVGQHSGNTIYF,TGTGCCAGCAGCGTGGGACAGCACTCTGGAAACACCATATATTTT
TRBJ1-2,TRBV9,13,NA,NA,CASSVTSNYGYTF,TGTGCCAGCAGCGTTACATCTAACTATGGCTACACCTTC
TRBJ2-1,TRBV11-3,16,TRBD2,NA,CASSLGGTSGANEQFF,TGTGCCAGCAGCTTAGGAGGGACTAGCGGGGCCAATGAGCAGTTCTTC
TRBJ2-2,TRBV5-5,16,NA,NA,CASSSRQESLTGELFF,TGTGCCAGCAGCTCACGACAGGAGTCCCTAACCGGGGAGCTGTTTTTT
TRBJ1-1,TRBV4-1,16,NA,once,CASSQAKGAMNTEAFF,TGCGCCAGCAGCCAAGCGAAAGGGGCCATGAACACTGAAGCTTTCTTT
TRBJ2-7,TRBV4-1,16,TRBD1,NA,CASSQEGGTGSYEQYF,TGCGCCAGCAGCCAAGAAGGCGGGACAGGGAGCTACGAGCAGTACTTC
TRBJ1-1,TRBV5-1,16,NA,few,CASSLGGLSLTTEAFF,TGCGCCAGCAGCCTCGGGGGGTTGAGTTTGACCACTGAAGCTTTCTTT
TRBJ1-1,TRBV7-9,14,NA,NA,CASSLDTRNTEAFF,TGTGCCAGCAGCTTAGACACCCGGAACACTGAAGCTTTCTTT
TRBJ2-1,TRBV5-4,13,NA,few,CASSSESRIAKFF,TGTGCCAGCAGCTCAGAATCCCGAATAGCGAAGTTCTTC
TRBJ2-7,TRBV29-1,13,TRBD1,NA,CSVRGPVSYEQYF,TGCAGCGTTAGGGGGCCCGTATCCTACGAGCAGTACTTC
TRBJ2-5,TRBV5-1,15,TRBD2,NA,CASSPGRGEGETQYF,TGCGCCAGCAGCCCTGGCCGGGGGGAGGGAGAGACCCAGTACTTC
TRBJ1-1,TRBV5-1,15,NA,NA,CASSLQGWVNTEAFF,TGCGCCAGCAGCTTGCAGGGTTGGGTGAACACTGAAGCTTTCTTT
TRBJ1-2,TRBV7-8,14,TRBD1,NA,CASSLTGGHYGYTF,TGTGCCAGCAGCCTCACAGGGGGTCACTATGGCTACACCTTC
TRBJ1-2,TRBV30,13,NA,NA,CALDNLKGYGYTF,TGTGCCTTGGACAACCTTAAGGGCTATGGCTACACCTTC
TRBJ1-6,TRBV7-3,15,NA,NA,CASSLEGGLGSPLHF,TGTGCCAGCAGCCTGGAGGGGGGGCTAGGTTCACCCCTCCACTTT